This T cell receptor beta chain was retrieved from a study of vaccination and CD4 T cells after COVID-19. Findings and limits, study-wide: Among convalescent patients, a median around 86% of reactive clones emerged only after vaccination.

The CDR3 totals 14 residues. Germline-derived CDR1 and CDR2 are MNHNS and SASEGT. With 6 bases removed from V and 2 bases from J, the gap between germline ends came to 14 bases. On this clonotype itself: No antigen is known for it.

Treatment denoted: approximately 9-day PBMC culture with coronavirus spike peptide pools or control peptides (ViraFEST assay). An Oncomine TCR Beta short-read assay was used to sequence the DNA from cultured CD4+ T cells. TCRdb re-called the PCR reads through MiXCR, storing one row per CDR3 protein. The repertoire holds about 4,400 distinct CDR3 sequences, with over 45% as singletons. The chain recombines TRBV6-1 with TRBJ2-7; D is undetermined. The TCR comes from a human donor who had recovered from COVID-19. The material sequenced was CD4+ T cells from blood, cultured in vitro. This CDR3 reads CASRTRRHPYEQYF. The CDR3 DNA sequence: TGTGCCAGCAGAACCCGGCGTCATCCCTACGAGCAGTACTTC.